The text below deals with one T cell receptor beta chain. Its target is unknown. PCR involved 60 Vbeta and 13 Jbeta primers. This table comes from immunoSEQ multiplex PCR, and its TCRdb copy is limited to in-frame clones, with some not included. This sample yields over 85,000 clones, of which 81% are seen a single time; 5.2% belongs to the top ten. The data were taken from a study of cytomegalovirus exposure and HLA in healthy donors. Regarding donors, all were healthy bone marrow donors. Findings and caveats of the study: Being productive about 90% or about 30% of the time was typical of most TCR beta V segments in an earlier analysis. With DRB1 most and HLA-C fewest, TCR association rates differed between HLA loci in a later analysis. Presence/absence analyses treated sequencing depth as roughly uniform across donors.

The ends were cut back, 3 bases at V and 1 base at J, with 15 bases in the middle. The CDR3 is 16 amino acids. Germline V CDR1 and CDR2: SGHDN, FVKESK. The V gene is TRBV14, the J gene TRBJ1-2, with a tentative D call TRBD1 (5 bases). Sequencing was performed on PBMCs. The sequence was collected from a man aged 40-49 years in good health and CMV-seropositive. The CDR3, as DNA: TGTGCCAGCAGCCAGAGGGGAGGAGGTTTTAACTATGGCTACACCTTC. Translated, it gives CASSQRGGGFNYGYTF.